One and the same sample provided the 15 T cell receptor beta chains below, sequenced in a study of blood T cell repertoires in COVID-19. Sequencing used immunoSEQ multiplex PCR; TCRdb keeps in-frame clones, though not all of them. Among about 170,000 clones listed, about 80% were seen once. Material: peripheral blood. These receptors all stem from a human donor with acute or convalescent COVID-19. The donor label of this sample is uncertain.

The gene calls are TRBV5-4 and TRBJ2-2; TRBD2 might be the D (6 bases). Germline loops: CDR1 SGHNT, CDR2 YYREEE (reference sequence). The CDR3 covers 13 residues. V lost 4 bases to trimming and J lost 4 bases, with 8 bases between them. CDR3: CASSPAGTGELFF. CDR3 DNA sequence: TGTGCCAGCAGCCCAGCGGGCACCGGGGAGCTGTTTTTT.

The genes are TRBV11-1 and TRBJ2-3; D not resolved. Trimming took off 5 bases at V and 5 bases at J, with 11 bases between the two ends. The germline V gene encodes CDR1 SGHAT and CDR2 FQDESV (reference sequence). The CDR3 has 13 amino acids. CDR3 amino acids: CASSLDREDTQYF. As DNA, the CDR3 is TGTGCCAGCAGCCTAGACCGAGAAGATACGCAGTATTTT.

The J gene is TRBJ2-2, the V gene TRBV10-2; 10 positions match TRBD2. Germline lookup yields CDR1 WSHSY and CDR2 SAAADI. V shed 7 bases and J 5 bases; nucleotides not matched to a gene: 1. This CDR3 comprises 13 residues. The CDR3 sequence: CASKLAGTGELFF. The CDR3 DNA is TGCGCCAGCAAACTAGCGGGGACCGGGGAGCTGTTTTTT.

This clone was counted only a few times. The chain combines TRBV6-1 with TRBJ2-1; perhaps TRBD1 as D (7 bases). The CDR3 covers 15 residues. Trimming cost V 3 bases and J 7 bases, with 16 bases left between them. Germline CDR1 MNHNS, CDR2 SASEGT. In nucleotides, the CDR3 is TGTGCCAGCAGTGATTGGAGGGGGCTTGGGAATGAGCAGTTCTTC. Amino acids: CASSDWRGLGNEQFF.

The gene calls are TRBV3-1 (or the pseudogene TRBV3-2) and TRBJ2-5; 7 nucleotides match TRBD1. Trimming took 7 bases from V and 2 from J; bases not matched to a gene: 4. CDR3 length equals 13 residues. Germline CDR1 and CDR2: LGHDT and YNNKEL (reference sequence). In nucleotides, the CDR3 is TGTGCCAGCACCGGGACAGTTCAAGAGACCCAGTACTTC. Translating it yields CASTGTVQETQYF.

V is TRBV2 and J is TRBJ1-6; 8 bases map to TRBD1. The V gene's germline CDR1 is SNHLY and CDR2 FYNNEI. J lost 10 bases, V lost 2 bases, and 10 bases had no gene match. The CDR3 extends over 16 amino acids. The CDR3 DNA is TGTGCCAGCAGTGAAATTGAGCAGGGGGCAGGGTCACCCCTCCACTTT. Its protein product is CASSEIEQGAGSPLHF.

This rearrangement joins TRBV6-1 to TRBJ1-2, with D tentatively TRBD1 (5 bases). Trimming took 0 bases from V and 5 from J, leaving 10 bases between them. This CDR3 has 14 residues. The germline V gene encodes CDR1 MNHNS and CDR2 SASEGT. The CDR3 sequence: CASSEAGGWYGYTF. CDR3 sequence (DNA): TGTGCCAGCAGTGAAGCGGGGGGGTGGTATGGCTACACCTTC.

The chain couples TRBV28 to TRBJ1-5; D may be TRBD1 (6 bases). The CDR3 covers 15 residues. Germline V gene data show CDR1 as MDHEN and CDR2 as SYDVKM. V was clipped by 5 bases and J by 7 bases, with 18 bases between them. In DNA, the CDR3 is TGTGCCAGCAGTCTCCCCACAGGGATCCGGCAGCCCCAGCATTTT. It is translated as CASSLPTGIRQPQHF.

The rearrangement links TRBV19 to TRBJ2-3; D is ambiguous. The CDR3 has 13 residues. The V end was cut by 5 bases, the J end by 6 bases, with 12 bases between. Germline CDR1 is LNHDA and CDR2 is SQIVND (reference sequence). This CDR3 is CASSSLNLDTQYF. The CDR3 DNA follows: TGTGCCAGTAGTTCCTTGAACTTGGATACGCAGTATTTT.

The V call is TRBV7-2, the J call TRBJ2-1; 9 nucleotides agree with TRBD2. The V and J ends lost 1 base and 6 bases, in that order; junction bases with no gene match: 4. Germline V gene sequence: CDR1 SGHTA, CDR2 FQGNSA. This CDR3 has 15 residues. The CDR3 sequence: CASSLVSGGPNEQFF. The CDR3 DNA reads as TGTGCCAGCAGCTTAGTTAGCGGGGGCCCCAATGAGCAGTTCTTC.

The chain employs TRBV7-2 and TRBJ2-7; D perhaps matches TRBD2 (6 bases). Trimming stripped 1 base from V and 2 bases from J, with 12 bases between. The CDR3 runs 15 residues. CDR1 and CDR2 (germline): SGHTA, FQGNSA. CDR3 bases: TGTGCCAGCAGCTTAGGGGTAGCGGAGACCTACGAGCAGTACTTC. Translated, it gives CASSLGVAETYEQYF.

The CDR3 protein is CASSLGVGGAGQPQHF. In nucleotides, the CDR3 is TGTGCCAGCAGCTTAGGAGTGGGGGGAGCTGGTCAGCCCCAGCATTTT. The rearrangement joins TRBV7-9 to TRBJ1-5; possibly TRBD1 for D (5 bases). This CDR3 comprises 16 residues. Germline V gene sequence: CDR1 SEHNR, CDR2 FQNEAQ (reference sequence). V lost 1 base and J 6 bases, leaving 16 bases between the germline ends.

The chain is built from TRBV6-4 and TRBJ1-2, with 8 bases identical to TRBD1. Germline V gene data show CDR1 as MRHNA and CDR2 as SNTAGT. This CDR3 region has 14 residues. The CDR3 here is CANHRTGNNYGYTF. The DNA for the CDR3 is TGTGCAAACCATAGGACAGGGAATAACTATGGCTACACCTTC.

Here the CDR3 reads CASSREGTAVGTDTQYF. The CDR3 DNA reads as TGTGCCAGCAGCCGGGAAGGGACAGCCGTCGGCACAGATACGCAGTATTTT. The rearrangement links TRBV11-2 to TRBJ2-3, with TRBD1 matching 7 bases. The length of the CDR3 is 17 residues. Germline values: CDR1 SGHAT, CDR2 FQNNGV. V trimming: 5 bases; J trimming: 1 base; junction bases outside the gene matches: 12. The variable domain in full, completed from reference TRBV11-2 and TRBJ2-3, reads EAGVAQSPRYKIIEKRQSVAFWCNPISGHATLYWYQQILGQGPKLLIQFQNNGVVDDSQLPKDRFSAERLKGVDSTLKIQPAKLEDSAVYLCASSREGTAVGTDTQYFGPGTRLTVL.

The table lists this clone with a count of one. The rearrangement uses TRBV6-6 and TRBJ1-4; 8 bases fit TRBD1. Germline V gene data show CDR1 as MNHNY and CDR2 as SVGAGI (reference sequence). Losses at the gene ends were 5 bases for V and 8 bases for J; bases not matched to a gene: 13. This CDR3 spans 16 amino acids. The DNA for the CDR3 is TGTGCCAGCAGTATCCCCCCTCGGACAGGGAACGAAAAACTGTTTTTT. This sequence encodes CASSIPPRTGNEKLFF.